This T cell receptor (beta chain) was captured by sequencing in a study of cytomegalovirus exposure and HLA in healthy donors. The PCR ran on 60 Vbeta and 13 Jbeta primers. The method was immunoSEQ multiplex PCR; TCRdb's version includes in-frame clones alone and lacks a portion of them. The data hold under 300,000 clones, with around four fifths observed a single time. The sample comprised PBMCs. This clonotype was sampled from a middle-aged woman in good health and CMV-seropositive.

CDR3 nucleotide sequence: TGTGCCAGCAGCTTAGCGGGAGCATACAATGAGCAGTTCTTC. This codes for CASSLAGAYNEQFF. The V and J genes are TRBV5-6 and TRBJ2-1, with 8 nucleotides matching TRBD2. The CDR3 length is 14 residues. Per the germline V gene, CDR1 is SGHDT and CDR2 is YYEEEE. J was trimmed by 4 bases and V by 2 bases; bases with no gene match: 2.